This T cell receptor (beta chain) was recorded in a study of human T cells and chemical hapten exposure. Across the whole study: The study enrolled mostly female patients with alopecia areata, totalis or universalis. From small differences in pooled library volume came most of the variation in per-sample TCR yields.

Time point here: patch test 3, about 24 weeks after DPC sensitization. This sample's treatment: therapeutic diphenylcyclopropenone sensitization with weekly scalp DPC. Whole-study findings and limits: Donors' alopecia may make their immune response differ from healthy people's.

Authors' processing steps: With a range of 23,224 to 690,600, the median per sample was around 97,000 TCRs. Each CDR3 protein is one row after TCRdb ran MiXCR on the RACE reads. TCRdb, not the authors, supplied the V and J calls. The sample holds about 82,000 distinct CDR3 sequences, 10% to 14% seen once. The sample holds many counts of this clonotype. Antigen: not known. The CDR3 is 16 amino acids. The junction had 5 bases not matched to a gene; V was cut back by 0 bases and J by 1 base. Germline CDR1 is WNHNN and CDR2 is SYGVQD (reference sequence). The J gene is TRBJ2-7, the V gene TRBV10-1, with 8 bases aligning to TRBD1. The origin of this receptor is a woman aged 45-65 years with alopecia areata. Some clones in this sample may be carry-over from other donors' samples. The starting material was whole blood, obtained in connection with sensitization to the hapten diphenylcyclopropenone (DPC). The CDR3, as DNA: TGCGCCAGCAGTGAGTCCCGCGGACAGGGATCCTACGAGCAGTACTTC. It codes for CASSESRGQGSYEQYF.